The 29 T cell receptor beta chains below all came from one sample that was sequenced in a study of beta chain features in type 1 diabetes. Study findings and constraints: When Type 1 diabetes patients were examined, their TCRB CDR3s proved moderately but significantly shorter in all four CD4+ subsets.

Antigens for these TCRs are unknown. The isolated RNA, all of it, was reverse transcribed, so expressed TCRB transcripts were what got sequenced. Method: immunoSEQ multiplex PCR; TCRdb's copy keeps in-frame clones and lacks some. The profile shows more than 100,000 clones, 9% of them singletons. The sample taken for sequencing was central memory CD4+ T cells from blood. These TCRs come from a man aged 30-40 years with type 1 diabetes.

This clone was seen a handful of times. The V gene is TRBV29-1, the J gene TRBJ2-5; D uncertain. The CDR3 extends over 10 amino acids. With 4 bases removed from V and 3 bases from J, the gap between germline ends came to 3 bases. CDR1 is SQVTM, CDR2 ANQGSEA, per germline. The CDR3 nucleotides are TGCAGCGTTGCCAAAGAGACCCAGTACTTC. Translated: CSVAKETQYF.

This clone has just a few counts. The V and J genes are TRBV18 and TRBJ1-2; D may be TRBD1 (5 bases). Looked up from germline, CDR1 is KGHSH and CDR2 is LQKENI. V was pared by 3 bases and J by 7 bases, with 15 bases between. The CDR3 length is 14 residues. The CDR3 sequence is CASSPGGRDGGYTF. The DNA of the CDR3 is TGTGCCAGCTCACCGGGCGGCAGGGATGGTGGCTACACCTTC.

The chain employs TRBV2 and TRBJ1-3; D might be TRBD1 (5 bases). Trimming removed 6 bases at V and 0 bases at J, with 6 bases between. The length of the CDR3 is 13 residues. Germline V gene data show CDR1 as SNHLY and CDR2 as FYNNEI. CDR3 protein: CASRDNSGNTIYF. CDR3 nucleotide sequence: TGTGCCAGCAGGGACAACTCTGGAAACACCATATATTTT.

The chain uses TRBV13 and TRBJ2-5; the match to TRBD2 covers 12 bases. The CDR3 has 15 residues. The V gene's germline CDR1 is PRHDT and CDR2 FYEKMQ (reference sequence). V shed 4 bases, J shed 3 bases, and the junction held 3 bases outside the gene matches. In DNA, the CDR3 is TGTGCCAGCAGCTCCCGGACTAGCGGGGAAGAGACCCAGTACTTC. Translated: CASSSRTSGEETQYF.

This rearrangement joins TRBV5-1 to TRBJ2-5; maybe TRBD2 (7 bases). This CDR3 spans 15 amino acids. The ends were cut back, 2 bases at V and 2 bases at J, with 13 bases in the middle. Germline V gene sequence: CDR1 SGHRS, CDR2 YFSETQ. CDR3 sequence (DNA): TGCGCCAGCAGCTTCGGACAGCGGGGTCAAGAGACCCAGTACTTC. Encoded protein: CASSFGQRGQETQYF.

The V and J genes are TRBV5-4 and TRBJ2-3; 10 nucleotides agree with TRBD2. Trimming removed 2 bases from V and 9 bases from J; junction bases left unmatched: 9. The CDR3 is made up of 15 amino acids. The germline gives CDR1 SGHNT, CDR2 YYREEE (reference sequence). CDR3 sequence: CASSLVGLAGETQYF. In DNA form, the CDR3 reads TGTGCCAGCAGCTTAGTCGGTCTAGCGGGGGAAACGCAGTATTTT.

This clone was picked up many times. V gene TRBV4-3 combines with J gene TRBJ2-3; a possible D gene is TRBD2 (6 bases). The CDR3 contains 16 residues. Germline assignment: CDR1 LGHNA and CDR2 YSLEER. Trimming shortened V by 1 base and J by 3 bases, and 14 bases separated the two germline ends. CDR3 in amino acids: CASSQGTGGVTDTQYF. The DNA for the CDR3 is TGCGCCAGCAGCCAAGGGACCGGGGGTGTTACAGATACGCAGTATTTT.

V gene TRBV20-1 combines with J gene TRBJ2-7; D is possibly TRBD2 (6 bases). The CDR3 runs to 11 residues. V dropped 5 bases and J dropped 6 bases, with 11 bases sitting between them. The germline CDR1 and CDR2 sequences are DFQATT and SNEGSKA (reference sequence). The CDR3 region has the DNA TGCAGTGCTTGGACTAACGGCGAGCAGTACTTC. Its translation: CSAWTNGEQYF.

V and J are TRBV4-2 and TRBJ1-5; D is ambiguous. CDR1 is LGHNA and CDR2 is YNFKEQ in the germline V gene. This CDR3 region has 12 residues. Deletions cut 0 bases from V and 9 bases from J, with 6 bases between. The CDR3 DNA is TGTGCCAGCAGCCAAGATCTAGGGCCCCAGCATTTT. Amino acid sequence: CASSQDLGPQHF.

The genes are TRBV9 and TRBJ2-5, with D tentatively TRBD2 (5 bases). The CDR3 contains 13 residues. V lost 2 bases to trimming and J lost 7 bases, with 12 bases between them. CDR1 and CDR2 (germline): SGDLS, YYNGEE. The CDR3 loop is CASSVRAVGTQYF. CDR3 in DNA: TGTGCCAGCAGCGTGAGGGCGGTGGGGACCCAGTACTTC. Based on the CDR3 plus reference TRBV9 and TRBJ2-5, the full variable domain is DSGVTQTPKHLITATGQRVTLRCSPRSGDLSVYWYQQSLDQGLQFLIQYYNGEERAKGNILERFSAQQFPDLHSELNLSSLELGDSALYFCASSVRAVGTQYFGPGTRLLVL.

Only a few counts were recorded for this clone. The rearrangement joins TRBV6-5 to TRBJ2-7, with D maybe TRBD2 (6 bases). The germline V and J ends were trimmed by 6 bases and 3 bases, with 12 bases remaining between them. The CDR3 is 13 residues long. Germline CDR1 and CDR2: MNHEY and SVGAGI. The CDR3 is CASRPGVYYEQYF. Written as DNA, the CDR3 is TGTGCCAGCAGGCCGGGGGTATACTACGAGCAGTACTTC.

Comments on this clone: At the DNA level, this CDR3 is encoded by other sequences in the same sample as well. This chain uses TRBV27 with TRBJ2-3, with D tentatively TRBD1 (6 bases). The CDR3 runs 13 residues. Trimming shortened V by 3 bases and J by 4 bases, and 8 bases separated the two germline ends. The germline gives CDR1 MNHEY, CDR2 SMNVEV (reference sequence). CDR3 in amino acids: CASSFYRADTQYF. CDR3 bases: TGTGCCAGCAGTTTCTACAGGGCAGATACGCAGTATTTT.

V usage is TRBV7-8 and J usage is TRBJ2-5; 10 bases match TRBD2. The CDR3 has 15 amino acids. Germline V gene lookup returns CDR1 SGHVS and CDR2 FQNEAQ. The V gene end was trimmed by 5 bases and the J gene end by 4 bases; junction bases not matched to a gene: 7. CDR3: CASSPRAGGGETQYF. In DNA, the CDR3 is TGTGCCAGCAGCCCCCGAGCGGGGGGGGGAGAGACCCAGTACTTC. The variable domain in full, with the rest retrieved from reference TRBV7-8 and TRBJ2-5, is GAGVSQSPRYKVAKRGQDVALRCDPISGHVSLFWYQQALGQGPEFLTYFQNEAQLDKSGLPSDRFFAERPEGSVSTLKIQRTQQEDSAVYLCASSPRAGGGETQYFGPGTRLLVL.

V usage is TRBV7-2 and J usage is TRBJ2-5; D is possibly TRBD2 (6 bases). Germline CDR1 is SGHTA and CDR2 is FQGNSA. The CDR3 extends over 15 amino acids. V shed 2 bases and J shed 5 bases, with 15 bases lying between them. The CDR3, as DNA: TGTGCCAGCAGCTTATACACGGGGGTTGGGGAGACCCAGTACTTC. Translated: CASSLYTGVGETQYF.

The rearrangement joins TRBV15 to TRBJ2-7, with 7 positions matching TRBD1. Per the germline V gene, CDR1 is LNHNV and CDR2 is YYDKDF (reference sequence). This CDR3 region has 15 residues. J was trimmed by 1 base and V by 0 bases; bases with no gene match: 3. As DNA, the CDR3 is TGTGCCACCAGCAGAGAAATGGGACAGTCCTACGAGCAGTACTTC. It yields the protein CATSREMGQSYEQYF.

In its sample, this clone was seen a few times. V and J are TRBV2 and TRBJ2-3; D is perhaps TRBD2 (5 bases). Germline-derived CDR1 and CDR2 are SNHLY and FYNNEI. Trimming pared 4 bases from V and 2 bases from J, leaving 13 bases between. There are 15 residues in the CDR3. The CDR3 nucleotides are TGTGCCAGCAGTGTGTTCGCGGGCCACACAGATACGCAGTATTTT. This codes for CASSVFAGHTDTQYF.

CDR3 coding DNA: TGTGCCAGTTCGGGACACGCACCCTCGAACACTGAAGCTTTCTTT. It encodes CASSGHAPSNTEAFF. The rearrangement uses TRBV2 and TRBJ1-1, with D possibly matching TRBD1 (6 bases). V was clipped by 9 bases and J by 1 base, with 18 bases between them. Germline V gives CDR1 SNHLY, CDR2 FYNNEI. The CDR3 length is 15 residues. Full variable domain (outside the CDR3, taken from reference TRBV2 and TRBJ1-1): EPEVTQTPSHQVTQMGQEVILRCVPISNHLYFYWYRQILGQKVEFLVSFYNNEISEKSEIFDDQFSVERPDGSNFTLKIRSTKLEDSAMYFCASSGHAPSNTEAFFGQGTRLTVV.

V usage is TRBV19 and J usage is TRBJ2-4; maybe TRBD1 (5 bases). CDR3 length equals 14 residues. V lost 7 bases and J lost 0, with 10 bases in between. Germline loops: CDR1 LNHDA, CDR2 SQIVND (reference sequence). Here the CDR3 reads CASTGMLAKNIQYF. CDR3 in DNA: TGTGCCAGTACAGGGATGCTAGCCAAAAACATTCAGTACTTC.

This clone appeared a few times. This CDR3 reads CASSGETSGGYEQFF. The CDR3 nucleotides are TGTGCCAGCAGCGGAGAGACTAGCGGGGGTTATGAGCAGTTCTTC. The J gene is TRBJ2-1, the V gene TRBV9; 12 bases agree with TRBD2. Trimming at V came to 3 bases and at J to 8 bases, leaving 6 bases not matched to a gene. Germline V gene data show CDR1 as SGDLS and CDR2 as YYNGEE. This CDR3 comprises 15 residues.

This chain uses TRBV6-6 with TRBJ2-7; 11 positions agree with TRBD2. The germline gives CDR1 MNHNY, CDR2 SVGAGI (reference sequence). J gave up 4 bases and V 6 bases, and 5 bases lay outside the gene matches. The CDR3 runs 14 residues. CDR3 coding DNA: TGTGCCAGCAGCTTAGCGGGGGGGCTGTACGAGCAGTACTTC. It encodes CASSLAGGLYEQYF.

This chain joins TRBV7-2 and TRBJ2-5; TRBD2 aligns across 16 bases. The germline V gene encodes CDR1 SGHTA and CDR2 FQGNSA. V gave up 3 bases and J gave up 8 bases; unmatched junction bases: 3. This CDR3 comprises 15 residues. CDR3 loop: CASSFGTSGGATQYF. CDR3 bases: TGTGCCAGCAGCTTCGGGACTAGCGGGGGGGCAACCCAGTACTTC.

A few counts support this clone. The chain is built from TRBV5-1 and TRBJ2-2, with 9 nucleotides matching TRBD2. J gave up 3 bases and V 7 bases, and 4 bases lay outside the gene matches. There are 14 residues in the CDR3. The germline V gene encodes CDR1 SGHRS and CDR2 YFSETQ. The CDR3 is CASRRGGDTGELFF. The DNA for the CDR3 is TGCGCCAGCCGCCGCGGGGGGGACACCGGGGAGCTGTTTTTT.

V gene TRBV10-2 combines with J gene TRBJ1-2; 10 bases map to TRBD1. J lost 9 bases, V lost 8 bases, and 12 bases had no gene match. Looked up from germline, CDR1 is WSHSY and CDR2 is SAAADI. The CDR3 has 14 amino acids. CDR3 residues: CASHDWDRGRSYTF. The CDR3 DNA sequence: TGCGCCAGCCATGATTGGGACAGGGGTCGGAGCTACACCTTC.

The chain carries TRBV4-2 and TRBJ1-1; D not certain. V was clipped by 4 bases and J by 5 bases, with 23 bases between them. Germline CDR1 LGHNA, CDR2 YNFKEQ. This CDR3 has 17 amino acids. CDR3 nucleotides: TGTGCCAGCAGCCTTAAGTCAGGCGGTACAGAGGGAACTGAAGCTTTCTTT. As protein: CASSLKSGGTEGTEAFF.

J is TRBJ2-5 and V is TRBV7-2, with 9 bases matching TRBD2. The germline gives CDR1 SGHTA, CDR2 FQGNSA. With 5 bases clipped from V and 5 bases from J, the junction kept 6 bases outside the gene matches. This CDR3 contains 14 residues. CDR3: CASSQGLASETQYF. The DNA for the CDR3 is TGTGCCAGCAGCCAGGGACTAGCCTCGGAGACCCAGTACTTC.

This clone turned up a few times. CDR3 nucleotides: TGTGCCAGCAGCGGCGCAGGGTTCCCATATAATTCACCCCTCCACTTT. It translates to CASSGAGFPYNSPLHF. The V gene is TRBV5-4, the J gene TRBJ1-6; D is possibly TRBD1 (5 bases). Germline CDR1 is SGHNT and CDR2 is YYREEE (reference sequence). The length of the CDR3 is 16 residues. V was pared by 4 bases and J by 4 bases, with 15 bases between.

This clone was seen many times. The gene calls are TRBV7-9 and TRBJ1-4; possible D gene TRBD1, 6 bases. V was clipped by 3 bases and J by 3 bases, with 8 bases between them. The germline CDR1 and CDR2 sequences are SEHNR and FQNEAQ (reference sequence). CDR3 length equals 14 residues. The CDR3 here is CASSLTGANEKLFF. The CDR3, as DNA: TGTGCCAGCAGCTTGACAGGAGCTAATGAAAAACTGTTTTTT.

This clone came up a few times. The gene calls are TRBV7-2 and TRBJ2-5; 11 nucleotides agree with TRBD2. CDR1 and CDR2 from the germline V gene are SGHTA and FQGNSA. V lost 5 bases, J lost 3 bases, and 2 bases stayed unmatched. CDR3 length: 14 amino acids. The CDR3 is CASSPSGGKETQYF. DNA of the CDR3: TGTGCCAGCAGCCCTAGCGGGGGGAAAGAGACCCAGTACTTC.

The gene calls are TRBV11-2 and TRBJ2-3; no definite D call. The V end was cut by 0 bases, the J end by 5 bases, with 9 bases between. This CDR3 comprises 14 residues. Germline V lookup: CDR1 SGHAT, CDR2 FQNNGV. CDR3: CASSLDISRDTQYF. The CDR3 bases are TGTGCCAGCAGCTTAGACATTAGTAGAGATACGCAGTATTTT.